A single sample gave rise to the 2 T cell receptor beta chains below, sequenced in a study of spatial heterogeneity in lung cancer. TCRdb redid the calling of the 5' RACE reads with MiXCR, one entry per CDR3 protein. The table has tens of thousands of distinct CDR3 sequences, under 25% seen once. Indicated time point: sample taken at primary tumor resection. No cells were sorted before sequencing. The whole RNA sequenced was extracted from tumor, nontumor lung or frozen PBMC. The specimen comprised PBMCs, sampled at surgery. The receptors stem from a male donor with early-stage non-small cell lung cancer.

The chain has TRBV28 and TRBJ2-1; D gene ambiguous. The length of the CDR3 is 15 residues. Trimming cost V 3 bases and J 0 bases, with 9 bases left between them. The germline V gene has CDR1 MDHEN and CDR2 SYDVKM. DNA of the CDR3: TGTGCCAGCAGTTTTGACGCTAGCTCCTACAATGAGCAGTTCTTC. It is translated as CASSFDASSYNEQFF.

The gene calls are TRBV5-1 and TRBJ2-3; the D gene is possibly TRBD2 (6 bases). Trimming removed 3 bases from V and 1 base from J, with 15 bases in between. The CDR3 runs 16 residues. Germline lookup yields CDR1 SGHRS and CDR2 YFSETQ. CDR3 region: CASSSTGGGGTDTQYF. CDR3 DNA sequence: TGCGCCAGCAGCTCGACCGGCGGCGGGGGCACAGATACGCAGTATTTT.